The 22 T cell receptor beta chains listed next were all sequenced from one sample in a study of blood T cell repertoires in COVID-19. Profiled with immunoSEQ multiplex PCR; TCRdb holds only in-frame clones, not every one. The sample lists approximately 210,000 clones; approximately 90% were seen once. Source material: PBMCs or T cells enriched from blood (not recorded which). The receptors originated from a woman aged 30 to 39 who had recovered from COVID-19.

V gene TRBV19 combines with J gene TRBJ1-1, with a possible D match to TRBD1 (6 bases). The CDR3 has 15 residues. The ends were cut back, 5 bases at V and 3 bases at J, with 16 bases in the middle. Germline CDR1 and CDR2: LNHDA and SQIVND (reference sequence). The CDR3 region is CASSPREGGDTEAFF. The CDR3 nucleotides read TGTGCCAGTAGTCCCCGGGAGGGGGGGGACACTGAAGCTTTCTTT.

J is TRBJ2-2 and V is TRBV24-1, with D maybe TRBD2 (5 bases). The CDR3 runs 16 residues. Germline CDR1 and CDR2: KGHDR and SFDVKD. The V end was cut by 0 bases, the J end by 3 bases, with 10 bases between. CDR3 residues: CATSDLVVRDTGELFF. Written as DNA, the CDR3 is TGTGCCACCAGTGATTTGGTTGTGCGGGACACCGGGGAGCTGTTTTTT.

This clone was seen once. The chain has TRBV10-3 and TRBJ2-7; 7 bases map to TRBD2. The V gene's germline CDR1 is ENHRY and CDR2 SYGVKD. CDR3 length equals 14 residues. With 7 bases clipped from V and 6 bases from J, the junction kept 12 bases outside the gene matches. The CDR3 coding sequence is TGTGCCATCACTTTGGGCGGGAGCAACAGCGAGCAGTACTTC. Residues: CAITLGGSNSEQYF.

CDR3 DNA: TGCAGTGCTGAGATCGAGACCCAGTACTTC. Protein sequence: CSAEIETQYF. The chain combines TRBV20-1 with TRBJ2-5; D not resolved. V lost 5 bases to trimming and J lost 5 bases, with 6 bases between them. There are 10 residues in the CDR3. CDR1 is DFQATT, CDR2 SNEGSKA, per germline (reference sequence).

This clone was recorded once. This rearrangement joins TRBV9 to TRBJ2-7; 8 bases fit TRBD2. This CDR3 comprises 15 residues. Germline values: CDR1 SGDLS, CDR2 YYNGEE. J gave up 5 bases and V 4 bases, and 11 bases lay outside the gene matches. CDR3 coding DNA: TGTGCCAGCAGCCGTACAAGCGGGAGAGGGAACGAGCAGTACTTC. It codes for CASSRTSGRGNEQYF.

The J gene is TRBJ1-5, the V gene TRBV2, with D perhaps matching TRBD1 (6 bases). The CDR3 covers 15 residues. Trimming removed 4 bases at V and 5 bases at J, with 15 bases between. Germline values: CDR1 SNHLY, CDR2 FYNNEI. For the CDR3, the DNA is TGTGCCAGCAGTGTTGCGAGGGGGTCATATCAGCCCCAGCATTTT. Protein: CASSVARGSYQPQHF.

This chain connects TRBV12-5 to TRBJ2-5; TRBD2 aligns across 7 bases. The CDR3 runs 13 residues. V lost 2 bases, J lost 5 bases, and 2 bases stayed unmatched. Germline V gives CDR1 LGHNT, CDR2 FRNRAP. CDR3 coding DNA: TGTGCTAGTGGTTTGACCGGGGGGGAGACCCAGTACTTC. Residues: CASGLTGGETQYF.

The chain joins TRBV7-2 to TRBJ1-5; 7 positions agree with TRBD1. There are 16 residues in the CDR3. The ends lost 5 bases at V and 1 base at J; junction bases unmatched: 8. Germline lookup yields CDR1 SGHTA and CDR2 FQGNSA. The CDR3 DNA reads as TGTGCCAGCAGCCTACGCCACAGGGGAAGCAATCAGCCCCAGCATTTT. It yields the protein CASSLRHRGSNQPQHF.

The V gene is TRBV27, the J gene TRBJ1-1; a possible D gene is TRBD1 (6 bases). Germline V lookup: CDR1 MNHEY, CDR2 SMNVEV (reference sequence). This CDR3 spans 15 amino acids. V dropped 3 bases and J dropped 3 bases, with 14 bases sitting between them. The CDR3 coding sequence is TGTGCCAGCAGTTTGAGCGGGGGCTGGGACACTGAAGCTTTCTTT. It codes for CASSLSGGWDTEAFF.

The rearrangement links TRBV15 to TRBJ2-5, with unresolved D. There are 13 residues in the CDR3. In germline, CDR1 is LNHNV, CDR2 YYDKDF (reference sequence). Trimming took 3 bases from V and 7 from J, leaving 12 bases between them. The CDR3 is CATSRDILGTQYF. CDR3 DNA: TGTGCCACCAGCAGGGATATTCTAGGGACCCAGTACTTC. Complete variable domain (other parts from reference TRBV15 and TRBJ2-5): DAMVIQNPRYQVTQFGKPVTLSCSQTLNHNVMYWYQQKSSQAPKLLFHYYDKDFNNEADTPDNFQSRRPNTSFCFLDIRSPGLGDTAMYLCATSRDILGTQYFGPGTRLLVL.

The rearrangement joins TRBV9 to TRBJ2-2; 9 nucleotides agree with TRBD1. Looked up from germline, CDR1 is SGDLS and CDR2 is YYNGEE. The CDR3 totals 16 residues. J was trimmed by 3 bases and V by 1 base; bases with no gene match: 4. The CDR3, as DNA: TGTGCCAGCAGCGTAACAGGGGGCGGTTACACCGGGGAGCTGTTTTTT. Translation gives CASSVTGGGYTGELFF.

This chain connects TRBV18 to TRBJ2-1; 13 bases are a match to TRBD2. In germline, CDR1 is KGHSH, CDR2 LQKENI. The CDR3 runs 16 residues. Unmatched junction bases numbered 6, after V lost 6 bases and J lost 4 bases. The CDR3 here is CASSPRTSGGYNEQFF. CDR3 coding DNA: TGTGCCAGCTCCCCCCGGACTAGCGGGGGATACAATGAGCAGTTCTTC.

This rearrangement joins TRBV30 to TRBJ1-2; 8 bases are shared with TRBD1. Germline lookup yields CDR1 GTSNPN and CDR2 SVGIG (reference sequence). The CDR3 runs 13 residues. J gave up 7 bases and V 2 bases, and 6 bases lay outside the gene matches. CDR3 sequence: CAWSLQGVRGYTF. The CDR3 nucleotides are TGTGCCTGGAGTTTACAGGGGGTGCGTGGCTACACCTTC.

CDR3 protein: CASSHSSGPSGNTDTQYF. DNA of the CDR3: TGTGCCAGCAGCCATTCTTCTGGGCCTAGCGGGAACACAGATACGCAGTATTTT. The chain carries TRBV16 and TRBJ2-3, with 9 bases lining up with TRBD2. This CDR3 has 18 residues. Unmatched junction bases numbered 12, after V lost 3 bases and J lost 2 bases. CDR1 and CDR2 (germline): KGHSY, FQNENV. Using reference TRBV16 and TRBJ2-3 for the parts outside the CDR3, the full variable domain is GEEVAQTPKHLVRGEGQKAKLYCAPIKGHSYVFWYQQVLKNEFKFLISFQNENVFDETGMPKERFSAKCLPNSPCSLEIQATKLEDSAVYFCASSHSSGPSGNTDTQYFGPGTRLTVL.

This chain links TRBV15 with TRBJ1-6; 9 bases align to TRBD1. This CDR3 contains 16 residues. Germline values: CDR1 LNHNV, CDR2 YYDKDF (reference sequence). The ends lost 3 bases at V and 9 bases at J; junction bases unmatched: 9. This CDR3 reads CATSRGETGGLSPLHF. CDR3 DNA sequence: TGTGCCACCAGCAGGGGGGAAACAGGGGGCCTTTCACCCCTCCACTTT. The full variable domain, in which reference TRBV15 and TRBJ1-6 provide the parts outside the CDR3, is DAMVIQNPRYQVTQFGKPVTLSCSQTLNHNVMYWYQQKSSQAPKLLFHYYDKDFNNEADTPDNFQSRRPNTSFCFLDIRSPGLGDTAMYLCATSRGETGGLSPLHFGNGTRLTVT.

The chain joins TRBV30 to TRBJ1-4, with 10 positions matching TRBD1. Trimming took 5 bases from V and 8 from J; bases not matched to a gene: 5. Germline V CDR1 and CDR2: GTSNPN, SVGIG (reference sequence). This CDR3 comprises 13 residues. CDR3 in DNA: TGTGCCTGGGGACAGGGGGTCAGGGAAAAACTGTTTTTT. It yields the protein CAWGQGVREKLFF.

This clone was seen a handful of times. This chain links TRBV6-2 or TRBV6-3 with TRBJ2-2; D gene unclear. V lost 4 bases to trimming and J lost 8 bases, with 14 bases between them. The CDR3 length is 14 residues. Germline CDR1 and CDR2: MNHEY and SVGEGT. The CDR3 DNA follows: TGTGCCAGCAGTTTTGTAGAATCCTCGGGGGAGCTGTTTTTT. Translating it yields CASSFVESSGELFF.

The V gene is TRBV7-8, the J gene TRBJ2-1, with 7 bases lining up with TRBD1. There are 14 residues in the CDR3. V shed 1 base and J 5 bases; nucleotides not matched to a gene: 2. The V gene's germline CDR1 is SGHVS and CDR2 FQNEAQ. CDR3 nucleotide sequence: TGTGCCAGCAGCTTAGGGGGACAGAACAATGAGCAGTTCTTC. Translated: CASSLGGQNNEQFF.

V is TRBV13 and J is TRBJ1-2; D is uncertain. V was trimmed by 2 bases and J by 2 bases, leaving 9 bases between them. The CDR3 contains 14 residues. Germline assignment: CDR1 PRHDT and CDR2 FYEKMQ (reference sequence). The DNA for the CDR3 is TGTGCCAGCAGCTTACAAGAGGGAAACTATGGCTACACCTTC. Protein sequence: CASSLQEGNYGYTF. Full variable domain (rest looked up from reference TRBV13 and TRBJ1-2): AAGVIQSPRHLIKEKRETATLKCYPIPRHDTVYWYQQGPGQDPQFLISFYEKMQSDKGSIPDRFSAQQFSDYHSELNMSSLELGDSALYFCASSLQEGNYGYTFGSGTRLTVV.

This sequence joins TRBV7-9 and TRBJ1-2; possibly TRBD1 for D (5 bases). Germline CDR1 SEHNR, CDR2 FQNEAQ (reference sequence). The ends were cut back, 5 bases at V and 8 bases at J, with 15 bases in the middle. The CDR3 runs 13 residues. The CDR3 loop is CASSPVGTLGYTF. The CDR3 DNA is TGTGCCAGCAGCCCAGTAGGGACTCTGGGCTACACCTTC.

V is TRBV29-1 and J is TRBJ1-1; 7 positions agree with TRBD1. Trimming removed 6 bases from V and 0 bases from J; junction bases left unmatched: 7. Germline CDR1 is SQVTM and CDR2 is ANQGSEA. The CDR3 spans 14 residues. The CDR3 reads CSVQYRGMNTEAFF. The CDR3 coding sequence is TGCAGCGTCCAATACAGGGGCATGAACACTGAAGCTTTCTTT.

This chain connects TRBV27 to TRBJ1-5, with D perhaps matching TRBD1 (5 bases). There are 14 residues in the CDR3. V dropped 4 bases and J dropped 1 base, with 8 bases sitting between them. Germline CDR1 MNHEY, CDR2 SMNVEV (reference sequence). This CDR3 reads CASSYSGSNQPQHF. For the CDR3, the DNA is TGTGCCAGCAGTTATTCAGGGAGCAATCAGCCCCAGCATTTT.